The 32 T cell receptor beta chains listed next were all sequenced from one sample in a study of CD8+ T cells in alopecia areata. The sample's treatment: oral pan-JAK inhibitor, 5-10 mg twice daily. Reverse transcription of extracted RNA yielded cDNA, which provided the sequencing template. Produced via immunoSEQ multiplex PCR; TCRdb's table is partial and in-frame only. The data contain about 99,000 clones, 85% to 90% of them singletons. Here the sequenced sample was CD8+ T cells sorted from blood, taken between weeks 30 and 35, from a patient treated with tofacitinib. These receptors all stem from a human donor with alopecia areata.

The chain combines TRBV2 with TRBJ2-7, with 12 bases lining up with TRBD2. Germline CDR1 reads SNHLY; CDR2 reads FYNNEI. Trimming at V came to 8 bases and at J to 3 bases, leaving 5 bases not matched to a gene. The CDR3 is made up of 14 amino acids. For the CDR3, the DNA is TGTGCCAGCGCGGAGGGACTAGCGGGCTACGAGCAGTACTTC. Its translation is CASAEGLAGYEQYF. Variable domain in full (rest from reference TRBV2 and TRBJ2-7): EPEVTQTPSHQVTQMGQEVILRCVPISNHLYFYWYRQILGQKVEFLVSFYNNEISEKSEIFDDQFSVERPDGSNFTLKIRSTKLEDSAMYFCASAEGLAGYEQYFGPGTRLTVT.

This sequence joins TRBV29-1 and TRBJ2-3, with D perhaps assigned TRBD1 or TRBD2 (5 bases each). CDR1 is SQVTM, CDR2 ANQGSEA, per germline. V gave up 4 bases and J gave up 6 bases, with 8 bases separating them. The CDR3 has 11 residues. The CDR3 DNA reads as TGCAGCGTTGCGAGGGGTGATACGCAGTATTTT. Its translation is CSVARGDTQYF.

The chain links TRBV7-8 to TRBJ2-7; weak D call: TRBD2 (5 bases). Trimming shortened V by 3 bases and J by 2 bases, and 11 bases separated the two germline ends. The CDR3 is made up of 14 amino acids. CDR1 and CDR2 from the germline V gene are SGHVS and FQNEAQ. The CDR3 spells CASSFRTYPYEQYF. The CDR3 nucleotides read TGTGCCAGCAGCTTTAGGACTTACCCCTACGAGCAGTACTTC.

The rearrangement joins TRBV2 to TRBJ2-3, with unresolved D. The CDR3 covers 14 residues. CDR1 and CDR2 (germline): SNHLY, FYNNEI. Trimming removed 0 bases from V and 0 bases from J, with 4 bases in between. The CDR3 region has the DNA TGTGCCAGCAGTGAAGCGGTTAGCACAGATACGCAGTATTTT. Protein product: CASSEAVSTDTQYF.

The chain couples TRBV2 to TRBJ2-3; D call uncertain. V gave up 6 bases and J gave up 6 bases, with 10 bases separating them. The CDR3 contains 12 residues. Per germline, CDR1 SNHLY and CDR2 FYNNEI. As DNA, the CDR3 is TGTGCCAGCAGGGGGATCCAGGATACGCAGTATTTT. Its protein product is CASRGIQDTQYF.

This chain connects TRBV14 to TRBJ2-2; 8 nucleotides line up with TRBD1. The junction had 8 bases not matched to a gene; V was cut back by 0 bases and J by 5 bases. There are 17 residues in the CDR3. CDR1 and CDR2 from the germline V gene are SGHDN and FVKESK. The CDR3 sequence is CASSQDPQGARTGELFF. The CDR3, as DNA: TGTGCCAGCAGCCAAGATCCCCAGGGGGCGCGGACCGGGGAGCTGTTTTTT.

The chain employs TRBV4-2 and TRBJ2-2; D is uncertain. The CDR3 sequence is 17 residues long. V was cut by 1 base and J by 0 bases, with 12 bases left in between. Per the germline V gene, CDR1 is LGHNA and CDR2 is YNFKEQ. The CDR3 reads CASSQAASLTNTGELFF. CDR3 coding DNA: TGTGCCAGCAGCCAAGCGGCCAGCCTTACGAACACCGGGGAGCTGTTTTTT.

CDR3 sequence: CAWETGGEYEQYF. CDR3 coding DNA: TGTGCCTGGGAAACAGGGGGGGAGTACGAGCAGTACTTC. This sequence joins TRBV30 and TRBJ2-7; D is possibly TRBD1 (8 bases). The CDR3 runs 13 residues. The germline V and J ends were trimmed by 5 bases and 4 bases, with 15 bases remaining between them. Germline CDR1 reads GTSNPN; CDR2 reads SVGIG (reference sequence).

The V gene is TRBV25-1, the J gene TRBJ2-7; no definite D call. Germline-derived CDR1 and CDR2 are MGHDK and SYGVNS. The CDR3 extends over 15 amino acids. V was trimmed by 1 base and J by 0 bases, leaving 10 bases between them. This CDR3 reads CASSESAGLSYEQYF. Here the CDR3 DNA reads TGTGCCAGCAGTGAATCGGCAGGCCTCTCCTACGAGCAGTACTTC.

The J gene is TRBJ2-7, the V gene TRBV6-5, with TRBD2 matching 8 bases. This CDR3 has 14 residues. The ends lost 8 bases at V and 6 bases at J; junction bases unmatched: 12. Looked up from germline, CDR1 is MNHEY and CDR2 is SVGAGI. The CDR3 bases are TGTGCCAGCGGAGAGCAGCGGGAGTATCTCGAGCAGTACTTC. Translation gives CASGEQREYLEQYF.

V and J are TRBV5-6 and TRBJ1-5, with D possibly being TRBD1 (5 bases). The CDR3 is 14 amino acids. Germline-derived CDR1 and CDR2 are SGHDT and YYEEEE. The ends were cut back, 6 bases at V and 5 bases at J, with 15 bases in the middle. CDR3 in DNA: TGTGCCAGCACCACCGGGGGGGGGTATCAGCCCCAGCATTTT. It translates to CASTTGGGYQPQHF.

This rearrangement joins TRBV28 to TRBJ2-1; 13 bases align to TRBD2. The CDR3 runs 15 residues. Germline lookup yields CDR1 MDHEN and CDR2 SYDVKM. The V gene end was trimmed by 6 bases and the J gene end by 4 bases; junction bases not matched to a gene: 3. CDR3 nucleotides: TGTGCCAGCAGCGGACTAGCGGGGGCATACAATGAGCAGTTCTTC. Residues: CASSGLAGAYNEQFF.

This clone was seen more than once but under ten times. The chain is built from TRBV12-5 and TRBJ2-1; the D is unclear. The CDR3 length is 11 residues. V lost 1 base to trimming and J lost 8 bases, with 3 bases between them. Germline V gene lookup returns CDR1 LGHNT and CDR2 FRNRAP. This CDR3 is CASGLAYEQFF. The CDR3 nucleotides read TGTGCTAGTGGTTTGGCTTATGAGCAGTTCTTC.

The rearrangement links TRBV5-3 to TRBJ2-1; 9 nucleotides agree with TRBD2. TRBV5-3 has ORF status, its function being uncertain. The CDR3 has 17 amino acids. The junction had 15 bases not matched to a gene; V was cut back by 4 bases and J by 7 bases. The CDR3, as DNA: TGTGCCAGAAGCCGGAGAGTGGTAGCGGGAGTATCAAATGAGCAGTTCTTC. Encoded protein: CARSRRVVAGVSNEQFF.

The CDR3 here is CASSPGVAGEQYF. CDR3 DNA: TGTGCCAGCAGCCCCGGGGTAGCGGGAGAGCAGTACTTC. This chain uses TRBV4-2 with TRBJ2-7; TRBD2 agrees at 8 bases. Trimming took 4 bases from V and 7 from J; bases not matched to a gene: 6. CDR3 length equals 13 residues. Germline CDR1 reads LGHNA; CDR2 reads YNFKEQ.

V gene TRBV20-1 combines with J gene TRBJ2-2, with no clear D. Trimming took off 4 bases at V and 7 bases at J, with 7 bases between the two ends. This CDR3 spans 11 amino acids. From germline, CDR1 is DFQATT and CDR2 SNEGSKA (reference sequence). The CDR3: CSAKGLGELFF. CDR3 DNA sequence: TGCAGTGCTAAAGGGCTCGGGGAGCTGTTTTTT.

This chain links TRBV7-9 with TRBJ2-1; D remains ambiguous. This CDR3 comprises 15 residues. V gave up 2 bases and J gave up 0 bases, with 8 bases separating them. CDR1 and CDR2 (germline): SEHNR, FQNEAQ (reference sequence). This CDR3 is CASSLTVNSYNEQFF. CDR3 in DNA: TGTGCCAGCAGCTTAACCGTAAACTCCTACAATGAGCAGTTCTTC.

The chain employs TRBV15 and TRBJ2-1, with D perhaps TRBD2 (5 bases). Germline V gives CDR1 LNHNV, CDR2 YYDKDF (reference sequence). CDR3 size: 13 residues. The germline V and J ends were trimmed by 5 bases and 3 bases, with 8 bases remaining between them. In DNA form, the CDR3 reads TGTGCCACCAGCCCTCGGGACTACAATGAGCAGTTCTTC. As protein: CATSPRDYNEQFF.

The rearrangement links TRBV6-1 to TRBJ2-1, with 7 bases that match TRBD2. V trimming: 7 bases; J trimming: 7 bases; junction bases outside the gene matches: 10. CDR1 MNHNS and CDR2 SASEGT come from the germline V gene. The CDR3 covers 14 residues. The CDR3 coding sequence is TGTGCCAGCATAACTCGGACTAGGGGTAATGAGCAGTTCTTC. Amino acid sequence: CASITRTRGNEQFF.

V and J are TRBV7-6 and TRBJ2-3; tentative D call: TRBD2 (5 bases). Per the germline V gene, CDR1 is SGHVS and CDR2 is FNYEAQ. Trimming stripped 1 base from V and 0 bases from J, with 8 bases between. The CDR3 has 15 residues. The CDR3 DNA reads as TGTGCCAGCAGCTTAGAGGAGGTTAGCACAGATACGCAGTATTTT. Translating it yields CASSLEEVSTDTQYF.

CDR3 coding DNA: TGTGCCAGCAGTTCACCGCTGGTGGGCTCCTACGAGCAGTACTTC. This codes for CASSSPLVGSYEQYF. The chain has TRBV6-5 and TRBJ2-7, with unresolved D. The germline V gene encodes CDR1 MNHEY and CDR2 SVGAGI. V shed 4 bases and J shed 0 bases, with 13 bases lying between them. The CDR3 is made up of 15 amino acids.

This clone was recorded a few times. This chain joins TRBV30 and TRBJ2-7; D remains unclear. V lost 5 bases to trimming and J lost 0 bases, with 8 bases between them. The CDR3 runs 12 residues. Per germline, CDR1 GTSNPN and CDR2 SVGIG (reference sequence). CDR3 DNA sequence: TGTGCCTGGTCCTTCGGCTCCTACGAGCAGTACTTC. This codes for CAWSFGSYEQYF.

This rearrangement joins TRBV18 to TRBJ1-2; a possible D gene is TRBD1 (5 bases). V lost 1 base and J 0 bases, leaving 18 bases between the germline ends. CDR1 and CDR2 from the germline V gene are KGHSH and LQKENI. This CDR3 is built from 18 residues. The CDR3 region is CASSPLGSGHRPNYGYTF. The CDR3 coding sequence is TGTGCCAGCTCACCACTGGGGTCAGGGCACCGCCCTAACTATGGCTACACCTTC. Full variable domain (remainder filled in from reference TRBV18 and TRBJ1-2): NAGVMQNPRHLVRRRGQEARLRCSPMKGHSHVYWYRQLPEEGLKFMVYLQKENIIDESGMPKERFSAEFPKEGPSILRIQQVVRGDSAAYFCASSPLGSGHRPNYGYTFGSGTRLTVV.

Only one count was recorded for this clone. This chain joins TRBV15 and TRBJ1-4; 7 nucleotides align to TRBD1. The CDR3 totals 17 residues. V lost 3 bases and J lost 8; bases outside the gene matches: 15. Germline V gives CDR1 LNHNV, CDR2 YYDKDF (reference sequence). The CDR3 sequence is CATSSEETGPGGEKLFF. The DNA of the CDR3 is TGTGCCACCAGCAGCGAAGAAACCGGACCAGGGGGGGAAAAACTGTTTTTT.

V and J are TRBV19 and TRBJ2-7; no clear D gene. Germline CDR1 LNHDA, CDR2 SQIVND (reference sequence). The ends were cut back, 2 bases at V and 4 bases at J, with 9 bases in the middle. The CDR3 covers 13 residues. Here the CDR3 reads CASSIRLGYEQYF. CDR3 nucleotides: TGTGCCAGTAGTATAAGGTTAGGGTACGAGCAGTACTTC. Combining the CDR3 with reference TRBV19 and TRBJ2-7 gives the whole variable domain DGGITQSPKYLFRKEGQNVTLSCEQNLNHDAMYWYRQDPGQGLRLIYYSQIVNDFQKGDIAEGYSVSREKKESFPLTVTSAQKNPTAFYLCASSIRLGYEQYFGPGTRLTVT.

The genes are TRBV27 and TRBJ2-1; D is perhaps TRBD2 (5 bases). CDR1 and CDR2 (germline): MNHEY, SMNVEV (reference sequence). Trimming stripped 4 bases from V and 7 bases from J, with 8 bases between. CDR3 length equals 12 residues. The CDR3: CASSYGVNEQFF. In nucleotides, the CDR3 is TGTGCCAGCAGTTACGGGGTAAATGAGCAGTTCTTC.

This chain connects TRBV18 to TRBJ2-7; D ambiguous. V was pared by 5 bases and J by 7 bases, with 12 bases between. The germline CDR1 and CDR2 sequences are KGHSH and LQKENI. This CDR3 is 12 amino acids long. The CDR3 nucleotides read TGTGCCAGCTCAGGAGTCTCCTTGGAGCAGTACTTC. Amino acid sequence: CASSGVSLEQYF.

The CDR3 coding sequence is TGTGCCAGCAGCCGAGTCGGGGGGCAGAGGGAAGAGACCCAGTACTTC. It translates to CASSRVGGQREETQYF. The rearrangement links TRBV7-9 to TRBJ2-5; TRBD2 might be the D (7 bases). The CDR3 runs to 16 residues. Trimming stripped 5 bases from V and 3 bases from J, with 19 bases between. In germline, CDR1 is SEHNR, CDR2 FQNEAQ (reference sequence).

CDR3 protein: CASSPTSGRRHTQYF. CDR3 sequence (DNA): TGTGCCAGCAGCCCGACTAGCGGGAGGAGGCATACGCAGTATTTT. This chain joins TRBV9 and TRBJ2-3, with TRBD2 matching over 13 bases. Germline V gene lookup returns CDR1 SGDLS and CDR2 YYNGEE. The CDR3 runs 15 residues. Trimming at V came to 4 bases and at J to 7 bases, leaving 6 bases not matched to a gene.

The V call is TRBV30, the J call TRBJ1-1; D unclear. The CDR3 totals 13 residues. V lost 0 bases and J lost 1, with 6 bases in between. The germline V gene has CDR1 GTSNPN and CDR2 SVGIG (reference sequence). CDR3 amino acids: CAWSVPGNTEAFF. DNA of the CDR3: TGTGCCTGGAGTGTTCCGGGGAACACTGAAGCTTTCTTT.

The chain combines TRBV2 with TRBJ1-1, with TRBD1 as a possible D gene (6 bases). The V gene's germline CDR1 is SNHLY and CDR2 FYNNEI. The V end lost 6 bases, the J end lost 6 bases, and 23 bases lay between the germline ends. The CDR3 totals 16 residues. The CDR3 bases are TGTGCCAGCAGGAATCCACAGGGTAATGGGACTCCTGAAGCTTTCTTT. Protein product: CASRNPQGNGTPEAFF.

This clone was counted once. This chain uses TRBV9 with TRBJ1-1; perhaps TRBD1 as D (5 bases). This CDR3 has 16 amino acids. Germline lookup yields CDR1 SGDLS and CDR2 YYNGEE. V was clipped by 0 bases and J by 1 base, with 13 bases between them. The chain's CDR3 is CASSVDWRGSNTEAFF. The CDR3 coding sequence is TGTGCCAGCAGCGTAGATTGGAGGGGTTCGAACACTGAAGCTTTCTTT.